The 24 T cell receptor beta chains presented below share a single source sample, sequenced in a study of shared clonotypes between healthy human individuals. TCRdb's table, derived via immunoSEQ multiplex PCR, lists solely in-frame clones and lacks some. The table shows 1.4 million to 1.5 million clones, with roughly 97% occurring only once. The sequencing sample was made of naive CD4+ T cells sorted from blood. Documented subset: CD45RA+ positively selected. Receptor source: a young man in good health.

The rearrangement links TRBV15 to TRBJ2-5; D remains unclear. This CDR3 comprises 21 residues. Germline loops: CDR1 LNHNV, CDR2 YYDKDF (reference sequence). Trimming stripped 1 base from V and 2 bases from J, with 29 bases between. CDR3 sequence reads: CATSRGLGLKGYIDIQETQYF. In DNA form, the CDR3 reads TGTGCCACCAGCAGAGGCTTGGGTCTTAAAGGGTACATAGATATACAAGAGACCCAGTACTTC.

The chain links TRBV2 to TRBJ2-3; possibly TRBD1 or TRBD2 for D (5 bases each). The CDR3 length is 16 residues. V gave up 6 bases and J gave up 2 bases, with 18 bases separating them. Germline CDR1 SNHLY, CDR2 FYNNEI. In DNA, the CDR3 is TGTGCCAGCAGCCTCACCGGGACCACATACACAGATACGCAGTATTTT. Translation gives CASSLTGTTYTDTQYF. Based on the CDR3 plus reference TRBV2 and TRBJ2-3, the full variable domain is EPEVTQTPSHQVTQMGQEVILRCVPISNHLYFYWYRQILGQKVEFLVSFYNNEISEKSEIFDDQFSVERPDGSNFTLKIRSTKLEDSAMYFCASSLTGTTYTDTQYFGPGTRLTVL.

V gene TRBV11-2 combines with J gene TRBJ1-5, with TRBD1 as a possible D gene (6 bases). Trimming took off 1 base at V and 3 bases at J, with 13 bases between the two ends. CDR1 is SGHAT, CDR2 FQNNGV, per germline. The CDR3 contains 16 residues. This CDR3 reads CASSLGWGAINQPQHF. CDR3 DNA: TGTGCCAGCAGCTTAGGGTGGGGGGCTATCAATCAGCCCCAGCATTTT.

The V gene is TRBV18, the J gene TRBJ2-5; no firm D call. The V and J ends lost 2 bases and 1 base respectively, with 8 bases between them. The length of the CDR3 is 14 residues. From germline, CDR1 is KGHSH and CDR2 LQKENI. The CDR3 DNA follows: TGTGCCAGCTCACCAATTCCCGGCCAAGAGACCCAGTACTTC. It is translated as CASSPIPGQETQYF.

This clone was picked up one time. The chain combines TRBV28 with TRBJ1-5; TRBD1 is a possible D gene (6 bases). Germline CDR1 and CDR2: MDHEN and SYDVKM. The CDR3 covers 13 residues. Trimming stripped 8 bases from V and 3 bases from J, with 11 bases between. For the CDR3, the DNA is TGTGCCAGCCTGGGACACGCCAATCAGCCCCAGCATTTT. It specifies CASLGHANQPQHF.

This clone was seen more than once but under ten times. The same CDR3 is also encoded by other DNA sequences in this sample. The rearrangement uses TRBV9 and TRBJ2-2; D is perhaps TRBD1 or TRBD2 (5 bases each). Germline CDR1 and CDR2: SGDLS and YYNGEE. Trimming pared 0 bases from V and 5 bases from J, leaving 5 bases between. This CDR3 has 13 residues. CDR3 sequence (DNA): TGTGCCAGCAGCGTAGGGGGGACCGGGGAGCTGTTTTTT. The encoded protein is CASSVGGTGELFF.

The chain couples TRBV28 to TRBJ2-1, with 7 bases matching TRBD2. This CDR3 has 15 residues. The germline V gene encodes CDR1 MDHEN and CDR2 SYDVKM. The trim removed 1 base at V and 4 bases at J, leaving 4 bases unmatched. CDR3 nucleotide sequence: TGTGCCAGCAGTTTATTTCGCGGGAGATACAATGAGCAGTTCTTC. It specifies CASSLFRGRYNEQFF.

The gene calls are TRBV6-5 and TRBJ2-2; TRBD2 matches at 8 bases. With V trimmed by 4 bases and J by 0 bases, 4 bases remained unmatched. The CDR3 is made up of 16 amino acids. CDR1 and CDR2 from the germline V gene are MNHEY and SVGAGI. CDR3 protein: CASSFGGGANTGELFF. CDR3 coding DNA: TGTGCCAGCAGTTTCGGGGGGGGCGCGAACACCGGGGAGCTGTTTTTT.

The rearrangement links TRBV4-3 to TRBJ1-5; no clear D. CDR3 length: 15 amino acids. Trimming pared 0 bases from V and 7 bases from J, leaving 13 bases between. The germline gives CDR1 LGHNA, CDR2 YSLEER. This CDR3 is CASSQDFTAPQPQHF. CDR3 sequence (DNA): TGCGCCAGCAGCCAAGATTTTACAGCTCCCCAGCCCCAGCATTTT.

This CDR3 reads CSANTGGLNTEAFF. The CDR3, as DNA: TGCAGCGCTAACACAGGGGGCCTCAACACTGAAGCTTTCTTT. The V call is TRBV29-1, the J call TRBJ1-1; 9 bases align to TRBD1. This CDR3 is built from 14 residues. Germline V gene lookup returns CDR1 SQVTM and CDR2 ANQGSEA. Trimming at V came to 7 bases and at J to 2 bases, leaving 8 bases not matched to a gene.

This chain connects TRBV9 to TRBJ2-4, with D possibly TRBD2 on 6 matching bases. The CDR3 is 12 amino acids. Germline CDR1 is SGDLS and CDR2 is YYNGEE. V lost 4 bases and J lost 8, with 10 bases in between. In DNA form, the CDR3 reads TGTGCCAGCAGCAGCTCTAGCGACATTCAGTACTTC. As protein: CASSSSSDIQYF.

V usage is TRBV6-6 and J usage is TRBJ1-4; no reliable D call. Between the trimmed V and J ends, which lost 6 bases and 7 bases, there was a span of 9 bases. Germline assignment: CDR1 MNHNY and CDR2 SVGAGI (reference sequence). The CDR3 runs to 12 residues. The CDR3 DNA follows: TGTGCCAGCAGCGCGGCCGGTGAAAAACTGTTTTTT. Protein: CASSAAGEKLFF.

The V and J genes are TRBV5-5 and TRBJ1-3; TRBD1 matches 8 bases. V was clipped by 4 bases and J by 3 bases; unmatched bases: 9. Germline CDR1 reads SGHKS; CDR2 reads YYEKEE (reference sequence). The CDR3 sequence is 16 residues long. The CDR3 DNA reads TGTGCCAGCAGCCCCCGGACAGGGTCCAATGGAAACACCATATATTTT. This gives the protein CASSPRTGSNGNTIYF.

The chain has TRBV10-2 and TRBJ2-7, with 9 bases aligning to TRBD2. Germline trimming cut 8 bases from V and 1 base from J; bases unmatched to any gene: 3. This CDR3 comprises 13 residues. The germline V gene encodes CDR1 WSHSY and CDR2 SAAADI. CDR3 sequence (DNA): TGCGCCAGCCGTCTAGCGGGATCCTACGAGCAGTACTTC. The encoded protein is CASRLAGSYEQYF.

The CDR3: CASSQGSTDTQYF. In nucleotides, the CDR3 is TGTGCCAGCTCACAGGGTAGCACAGATACGCAGTATTTT. The chain combines TRBV18 with TRBJ2-3; unclear D gene. Trimming took off 4 bases at V and 0 bases at J, with 5 bases between the two ends. The CDR3 is 13 amino acids. CDR1 and CDR2 (germline): KGHSH, LQKENI.

The chain joins TRBV5-1 to TRBJ1-5, with D tentatively TRBD1 (6 bases). The V end lost 0 bases, the J end lost 5 bases, and 9 bases lay between the germline ends. This CDR3 is built from 14 residues. Germline CDR1 reads SGHRS; CDR2 reads YFSETQ. The CDR3 is CASSLEGGHQPQHF. CDR3 DNA sequence: TGCGCCAGCAGCTTGGAGGGGGGGCATCAGCCCCAGCATTTT.

The rearrangement links TRBV6-5 to TRBJ2-7; 12 nucleotides match TRBD2. The V gene end was trimmed by 0 bases and the J gene end by 6 bases; junction bases not matched to a gene: 6. Germline V CDR1 and CDR2: MNHEY, SVGAGI. CDR3 length: 16 residues. The CDR3 DNA reads TGTGCCAGCAGTTACTCAAGACTAGCGGGAGAAACCGAGCAGTACTTC. It codes for CASSYSRLAGETEQYF.

The chain employs TRBV12-1 and TRBJ2-7; TRBD2, the table's D call, lacks a check against the DNA. TRBV12-1 is designated a pseudogene. This CDR3 spans 17 amino acids. As DNA, the CDR3 is TGTGCCAGCAGCTTAGGGACTAGCGGGAGGTATGTATACGAGCAGTACTTC. This gives the protein CASSLGTSGRYVYEQYF.

The chain joins TRBV10-1 to TRBJ2-1; 7 bases fit TRBD2. J gave up 6 bases and V 10 bases, and 18 bases lay outside the gene matches. Germline assignment: CDR1 WNHNN and CDR2 SYGVQD (reference sequence). The CDR3 contains 16 residues. CDR3 nucleotides: TGCGCCACCATAGTCAAGGAGGCGGGAGTTGGCAATGAGCAGTTCTTC. Protein sequence: CATIVKEAGVGNEQFF.

The chain uses TRBV28 and TRBJ2-7, with 8 bases matching TRBD2. V dropped 5 bases and J dropped 2; count of bases not matched to a gene: 8. Germline V gene lookup returns CDR1 MDHEN and CDR2 SYDVKM. This CDR3 region has 15 residues. The CDR3 bases are TGTGCCAGCAGTGCGAGCGGGAGAGGGGCCTACGAGCAGTACTTC. Its protein is CASSASGRGAYEQYF.

This clone was detected only once. The rearrangement links TRBV9 to TRBJ2-1; TRBD2 agrees at 7 bases. V was pared by 1 base and J by 10 bases, with 8 bases of the junction left unmatched. CDR1 is SGDLS and CDR2 is YYNGEE in the germline V gene. The CDR3 has 14 amino acids. CDR3 amino acids: CASSVLKWGGEQFF. The CDR3 DNA is TGTGCCAGCAGCGTACTTAAATGGGGGGGAGAGCAGTTCTTC.

This clone was observed a single time. The V call is TRBV11-2, the J call TRBJ2-5; TRBD1 is a possible D gene (5 bases). Trimming pared 2 bases from V and 1 base from J, leaving 11 bases between. This CDR3 has 15 residues. Germline V lookup: CDR1 SGHAT, CDR2 FQNNGV. The CDR3 nucleotides read TGTGCCAGCAGCTTATCCCCTACAGGCCAAGAGACCCAGTACTTC. It codes for CASSLSPTGQETQYF.

This clone was seen once. The chain employs TRBV7-9 and TRBJ1-1, with 7 bases lining up with TRBD1. CDR3 size: 14 residues. V shed 2 bases, J shed 5 bases, and the junction held 5 bases outside the gene matches. From germline, CDR1 is SEHNR and CDR2 FQNEAQ (reference sequence). The CDR3 reads CASSLSDRATEAFF. As DNA, the CDR3 is TGTGCCAGCAGCTTATCAGACAGGGCGACTGAAGCTTTCTTT.

This clone showed up just a few times. This chain uses TRBV27 with TRBJ1-2; TRBD1 matches at 7 bases. The V and J ends lost 6 bases and 8 bases, in that order; junction bases with no gene match: 15. This CDR3 comprises 15 residues. Germline V lookup: CDR1 MNHEY, CDR2 SMNVEV (reference sequence). The CDR3 loop is CASSFNDRARWGYTF. The CDR3 DNA sequence: TGTGCCAGCAGCTTCAATGACAGGGCCCGTTGGGGCTACACCTTC.